This record covers a single T cell receptor (beta chain). Its matching antigen is unknown. Being one base from a much bigger clone, this may be a read error. This specimen belongs to a study of blood T cells in healthy people across ages. General study findings and limits: Among long-lived donors, naive CD4+ cells were more numerous and diversity higher than in aged donors.

Aged roughly 6 to 95, donors were systemically healthy Caucasians from Russia. A J-beta primer mix and a sample-barcoded 5' primer were used in a second PCR of roughly 7 to 12 cycles. All cDNA molecules were each tagged by a template-switch adaptor with 12 random nucleotides. Per-sample output comprised a minimum of 2.5 million paired-end reads containing CDR3. TCRdb reanalysed the 5' RACE reads using MiXCR and keeps one entry per CDR3 protein. Of some 1.5 million distinct CDR3 sequences detected, approximately 39% appear once; the ten largest clones hold about 3.8%. There are 16 residues in the CDR3. Germline CDR1 SQVTM, CDR2 ANQGSEA.

This clonotype was obtained from a woman under 30 in good health. Sequencing was carried out using blood. The chain combines TRBV29-1 with TRBJ2-1, with TRBD2 identical over 7 bases. The end of the DNA is better explained by TRBJ2-7, so the J call may be wrong. CDR3 bases: TGCAGCGTTGTACCCCCGGGAGGCTTAACCTACAATGAGCAGTACTTC. As protein: CSVVPPGGLTYNEQYF.